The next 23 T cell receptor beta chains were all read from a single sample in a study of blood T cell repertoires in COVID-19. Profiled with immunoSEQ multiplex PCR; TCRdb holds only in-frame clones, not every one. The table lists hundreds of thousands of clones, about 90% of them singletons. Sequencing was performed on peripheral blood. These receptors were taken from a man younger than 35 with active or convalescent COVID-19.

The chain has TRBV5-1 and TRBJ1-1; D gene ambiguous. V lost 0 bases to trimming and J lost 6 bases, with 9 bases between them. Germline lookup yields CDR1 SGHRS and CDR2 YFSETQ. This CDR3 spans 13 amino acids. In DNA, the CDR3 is TGCGCCAGCAGCTTGGCTGGCGGCGCTGAAGCTTTCTTT. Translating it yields CASSLAGGAEAFF.

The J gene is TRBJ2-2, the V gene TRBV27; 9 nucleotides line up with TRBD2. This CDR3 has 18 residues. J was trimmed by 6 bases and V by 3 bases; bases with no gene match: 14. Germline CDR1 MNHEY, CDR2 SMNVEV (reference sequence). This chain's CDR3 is CASSLLGSGSFSAGELFF. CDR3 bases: TGTGCCAGCAGTTTGTTGGGTAGCGGGAGTTTCAGTGCCGGGGAGCTGTTTTTT.

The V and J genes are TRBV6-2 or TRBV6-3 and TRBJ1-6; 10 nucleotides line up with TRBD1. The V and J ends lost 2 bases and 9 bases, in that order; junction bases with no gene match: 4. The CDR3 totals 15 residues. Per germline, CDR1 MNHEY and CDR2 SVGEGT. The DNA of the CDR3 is TGTGCCAGCAGTTACGGGACAGGGGTCGGTTCACCCCTCCACTTT. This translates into CASSYGTGVGSPLHF.

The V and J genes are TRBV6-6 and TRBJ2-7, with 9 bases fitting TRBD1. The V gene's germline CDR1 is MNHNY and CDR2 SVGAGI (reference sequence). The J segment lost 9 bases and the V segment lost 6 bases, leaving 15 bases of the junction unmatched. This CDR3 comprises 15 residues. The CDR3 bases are TGTGCCAGCAGCCCCACAGGGGGCCTTATGTTGGGGCAGTACTTC. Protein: CASSPTGGLMLGQYF.

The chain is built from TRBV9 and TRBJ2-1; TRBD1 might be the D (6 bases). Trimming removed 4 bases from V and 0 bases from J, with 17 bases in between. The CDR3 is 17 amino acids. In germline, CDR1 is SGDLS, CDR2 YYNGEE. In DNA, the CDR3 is TGTGCCAGCAGCCCCGGAAAGGGGGTAAGCTCCTACAATGAGCAGTTCTTC. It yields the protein CASSPGKGVSSYNEQFF.

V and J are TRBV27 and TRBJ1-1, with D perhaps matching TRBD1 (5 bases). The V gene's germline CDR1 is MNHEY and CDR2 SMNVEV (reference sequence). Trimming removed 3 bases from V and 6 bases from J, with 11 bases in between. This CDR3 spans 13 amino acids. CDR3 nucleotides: TGTGCCAGCAGTTTGCAGGGTAGATCTGAAGCTTTCTTT. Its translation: CASSLQGRSEAFF.

CDR3 DNA sequence: TGTGCCACCGGAGAGGAGGGAAACTATGGCTACACCTTC. This translates into CATGEEGNYGYTF. The chain combines TRBV2 with TRBJ1-2; no clear D. Germline loops: CDR1 SNHLY, CDR2 FYNNEI. Trimming left V 10 bases short and J 2 bases short, with 14 bases between. The CDR3 has 13 amino acids.

Here the CDR3 reads CASSPLAGGSNEQFF. The CDR3 region has the DNA TGTGCCAGCAGTCCCTTGGCGGGGGGTTCCAATGAGCAGTTCTTC. This chain uses TRBV27 with TRBJ2-1; 8 nucleotides align to TRBD2. Germline V lookup: CDR1 MNHEY, CDR2 SMNVEV (reference sequence). The CDR3 contains 15 residues. V gave up 5 bases and J gave up 6 bases; unmatched junction bases: 9.

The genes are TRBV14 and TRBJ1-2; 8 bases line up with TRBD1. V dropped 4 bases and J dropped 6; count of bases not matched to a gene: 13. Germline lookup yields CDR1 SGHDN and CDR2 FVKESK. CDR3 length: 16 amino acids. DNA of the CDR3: TGTGCCAGCAGCCTTCTGGCAAAGGACAGGGTGGATGGCTACACCTTC. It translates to CASSLLAKDRVDGYTF.

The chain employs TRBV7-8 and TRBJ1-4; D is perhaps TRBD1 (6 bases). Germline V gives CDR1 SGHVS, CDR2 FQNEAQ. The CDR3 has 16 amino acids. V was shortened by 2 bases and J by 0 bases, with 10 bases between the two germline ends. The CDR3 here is CASSLTGFATNEKLFF. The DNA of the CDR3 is TGTGCCAGCAGCTTAACAGGGTTTGCAACTAATGAAAAACTGTTTTTT.

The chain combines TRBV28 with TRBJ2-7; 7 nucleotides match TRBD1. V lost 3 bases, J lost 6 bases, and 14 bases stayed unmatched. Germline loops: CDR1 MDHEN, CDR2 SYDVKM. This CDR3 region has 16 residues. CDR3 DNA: TGTGCCAGCAGTTTCCTACCCGAACAGGGGACGTCCGAGCAGTACTTC. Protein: CASSFLPEQGTSEQYF.

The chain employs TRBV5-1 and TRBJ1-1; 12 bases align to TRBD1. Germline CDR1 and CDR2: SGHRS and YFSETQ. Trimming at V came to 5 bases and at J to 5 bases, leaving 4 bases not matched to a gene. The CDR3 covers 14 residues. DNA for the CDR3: TGCGCCAGCAGGGCGGGACAGGGGGCGACTGAAGCTTTCTTT. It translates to CASRAGQGATEAFF. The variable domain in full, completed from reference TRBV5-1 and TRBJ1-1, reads KAGVTQTPRYLIKTRGQQVTLSCSPISGHRSVSWYQQTPGQGLQFLFEYFSETQRNKGNFPGRFSGRQFSNSRSEMNVSTLELGDSALYLCASRAGQGATEAFFGQGTRLTVV.

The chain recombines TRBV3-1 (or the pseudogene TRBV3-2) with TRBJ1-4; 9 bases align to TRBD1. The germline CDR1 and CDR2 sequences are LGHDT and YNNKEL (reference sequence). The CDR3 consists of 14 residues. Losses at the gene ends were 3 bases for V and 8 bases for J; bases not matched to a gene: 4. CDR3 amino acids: CASSHTGQGEKLFF. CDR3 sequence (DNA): TGTGCCAGCAGCCACACTGGACAGGGGGAAAAACTGTTTTTT.

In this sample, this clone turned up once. CDR3 in amino acids: CASSRDRGRQETQYF. The CDR3 DNA is TGTGCCAGCAGTCGGGACAGGGGGCGGCAAGAGACCCAGTACTTC. This chain links TRBV27 with TRBJ2-5, with TRBD1 matching 12 bases. Trimming removed 5 bases from V and 2 bases from J; junction bases left unmatched: 3. Germline V CDR1 and CDR2: MNHEY, SMNVEV (reference sequence). This CDR3 comprises 15 residues.

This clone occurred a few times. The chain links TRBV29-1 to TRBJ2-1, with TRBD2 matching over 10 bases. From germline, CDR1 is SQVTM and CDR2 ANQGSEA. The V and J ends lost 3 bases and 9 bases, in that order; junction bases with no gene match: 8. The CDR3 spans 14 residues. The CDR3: CSVEGSSGSTEQFF. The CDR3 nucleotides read TGCAGCGTTGAGGGTTCTAGCGGGAGTACTGAGCAGTTCTTC.

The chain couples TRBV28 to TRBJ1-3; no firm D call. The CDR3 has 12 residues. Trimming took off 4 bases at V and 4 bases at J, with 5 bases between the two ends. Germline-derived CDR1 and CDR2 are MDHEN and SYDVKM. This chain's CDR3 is CASSWAGNTIYF. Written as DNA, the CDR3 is TGTGCCAGCAGTTGGGCAGGAAACACCATATATTTT. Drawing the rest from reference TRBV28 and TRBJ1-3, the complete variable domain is DVKVTQSSRYLVKRTGEKVFLECVQDMDHENMFWYRQDPGLGLRLIYFSYDVKMKEKGDIPEGYSVSREKKERFSLILESASTNQTSMYLCASSWAGNTIYFGEGSWLTVV.

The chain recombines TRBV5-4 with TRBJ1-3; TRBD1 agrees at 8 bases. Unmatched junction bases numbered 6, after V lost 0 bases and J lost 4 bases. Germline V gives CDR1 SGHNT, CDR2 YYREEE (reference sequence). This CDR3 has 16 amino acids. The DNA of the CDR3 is TGTGCCAGCAGCTTGGGACAGGGGATTTCGGGAAACACCATATATTTT. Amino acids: CASSLGQGISGNTIYF.

The CDR3 reads CSVRGGDISYEQYF. The CDR3 nucleotides are TGCAGCGTTCGCGGTGGGGACATCTCCTACGAGCAGTACTTC. The V and J genes are TRBV29-1 and TRBJ2-7; a possible D gene is TRBD1 (6 bases). Germline-derived CDR1 and CDR2 are SQVTM and ANQGSEA. The CDR3 consists of 14 residues. V was clipped by 5 bases and J by 0 bases, with 14 bases between them.

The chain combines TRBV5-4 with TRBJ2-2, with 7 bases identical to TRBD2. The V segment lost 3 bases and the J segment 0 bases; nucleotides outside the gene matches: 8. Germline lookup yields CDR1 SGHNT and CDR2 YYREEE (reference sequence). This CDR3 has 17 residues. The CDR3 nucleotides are TGTGCCAGCAGCTGGGGGGGGACTCCGACGAACACCGGGGAGCTGTTTTTT. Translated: CASSWGGTPTNTGELFF. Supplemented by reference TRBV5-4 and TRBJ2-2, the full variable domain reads ETGVTQSPTHLIKTRGQQVTLRCSSQSGHNTVSWYQQALGQGPQFIFQYYREEENGRGNFPPRFSGLQFPNYSSELNVNALELDDSALYLCASSWGGTPTNTGELFFGEGSRLTVL.

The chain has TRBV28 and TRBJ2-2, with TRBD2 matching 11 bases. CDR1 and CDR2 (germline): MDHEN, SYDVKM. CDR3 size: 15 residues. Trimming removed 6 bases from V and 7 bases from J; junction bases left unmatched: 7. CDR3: CASRQITSGGGELFF. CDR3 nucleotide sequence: TGTGCCAGCAGACAAATAACTAGCGGGGGCGGGGAGCTGTTTTTT.

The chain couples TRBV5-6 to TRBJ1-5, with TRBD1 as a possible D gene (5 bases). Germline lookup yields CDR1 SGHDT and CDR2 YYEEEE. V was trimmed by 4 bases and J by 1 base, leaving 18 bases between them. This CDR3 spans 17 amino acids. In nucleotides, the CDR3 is TGTGCCAGCAGCCAGGGTGTATGGGGAACGAGCAATCAGCCCCAGCATTTT. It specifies CASSQGVWGTSNQPQHF.

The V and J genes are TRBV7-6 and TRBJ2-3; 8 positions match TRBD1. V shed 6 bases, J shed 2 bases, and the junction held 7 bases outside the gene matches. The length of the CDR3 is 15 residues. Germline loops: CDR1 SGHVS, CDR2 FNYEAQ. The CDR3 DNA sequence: TGTGCCAGCAGGCCAGGGGGCTTTATCACAGATACGCAGTATTTT. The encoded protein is CASRPGGFITDTQYF.

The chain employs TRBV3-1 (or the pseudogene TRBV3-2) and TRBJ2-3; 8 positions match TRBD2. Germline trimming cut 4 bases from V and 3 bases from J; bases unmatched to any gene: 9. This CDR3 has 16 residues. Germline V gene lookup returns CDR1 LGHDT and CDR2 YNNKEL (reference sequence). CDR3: CASSLRGGSETDTQYF. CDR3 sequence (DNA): TGTGCCAGCAGCCTTCGGGGGGGCTCGGAGACAGATACGCAGTATTTT.